The following is a TCR beta chain sequence with its context. Its target is not known. This sample is drawn from a study of cytomegalovirus exposure and HLA in healthy donors. Study-wide results and caveats: Follow-up analysis later connected one missense variant in DCLRE1C with trimming of TCR beta V- and J-genes. Diagnosis of cytomegalovirus status made by the classifier reportedly showed high specificity and sensitivity. The availability of immune exposure information extended only to CMV serostatus.

PCR used 60 Vbeta primers and 13 Jbeta primers. Original analysis: Later analysis identified tens of millions of unique TCR beta chains, about 12 million shared. Produced via immunoSEQ multiplex PCR; TCRdb's table is partial and in-frame only. Clonal size and the V and J genes are those of that table, whereas D and trimming came from the DNA. The table records about 300,000 clones, 86% of them present only once. The CDR3 spans 13 residues. J was trimmed by 4 bases and V by 4 bases; bases with no gene match: 2. Germline-derived CDR1 and CDR2 are SGHNT and YENEEA. Sequenced material: PBMCs. The chain uses TRBV11-3 and TRBJ1-2, with 8 nucleotides matching TRBD1. This receptor was taken from a man between 40 and 49 years old in good health and CMV-seropositive. The CDR3 DNA reads TGTGCCAGCAGCTCCACAGGGGGCTATGGCTACACCTTC. It specifies CASSSTGGYGYTF.